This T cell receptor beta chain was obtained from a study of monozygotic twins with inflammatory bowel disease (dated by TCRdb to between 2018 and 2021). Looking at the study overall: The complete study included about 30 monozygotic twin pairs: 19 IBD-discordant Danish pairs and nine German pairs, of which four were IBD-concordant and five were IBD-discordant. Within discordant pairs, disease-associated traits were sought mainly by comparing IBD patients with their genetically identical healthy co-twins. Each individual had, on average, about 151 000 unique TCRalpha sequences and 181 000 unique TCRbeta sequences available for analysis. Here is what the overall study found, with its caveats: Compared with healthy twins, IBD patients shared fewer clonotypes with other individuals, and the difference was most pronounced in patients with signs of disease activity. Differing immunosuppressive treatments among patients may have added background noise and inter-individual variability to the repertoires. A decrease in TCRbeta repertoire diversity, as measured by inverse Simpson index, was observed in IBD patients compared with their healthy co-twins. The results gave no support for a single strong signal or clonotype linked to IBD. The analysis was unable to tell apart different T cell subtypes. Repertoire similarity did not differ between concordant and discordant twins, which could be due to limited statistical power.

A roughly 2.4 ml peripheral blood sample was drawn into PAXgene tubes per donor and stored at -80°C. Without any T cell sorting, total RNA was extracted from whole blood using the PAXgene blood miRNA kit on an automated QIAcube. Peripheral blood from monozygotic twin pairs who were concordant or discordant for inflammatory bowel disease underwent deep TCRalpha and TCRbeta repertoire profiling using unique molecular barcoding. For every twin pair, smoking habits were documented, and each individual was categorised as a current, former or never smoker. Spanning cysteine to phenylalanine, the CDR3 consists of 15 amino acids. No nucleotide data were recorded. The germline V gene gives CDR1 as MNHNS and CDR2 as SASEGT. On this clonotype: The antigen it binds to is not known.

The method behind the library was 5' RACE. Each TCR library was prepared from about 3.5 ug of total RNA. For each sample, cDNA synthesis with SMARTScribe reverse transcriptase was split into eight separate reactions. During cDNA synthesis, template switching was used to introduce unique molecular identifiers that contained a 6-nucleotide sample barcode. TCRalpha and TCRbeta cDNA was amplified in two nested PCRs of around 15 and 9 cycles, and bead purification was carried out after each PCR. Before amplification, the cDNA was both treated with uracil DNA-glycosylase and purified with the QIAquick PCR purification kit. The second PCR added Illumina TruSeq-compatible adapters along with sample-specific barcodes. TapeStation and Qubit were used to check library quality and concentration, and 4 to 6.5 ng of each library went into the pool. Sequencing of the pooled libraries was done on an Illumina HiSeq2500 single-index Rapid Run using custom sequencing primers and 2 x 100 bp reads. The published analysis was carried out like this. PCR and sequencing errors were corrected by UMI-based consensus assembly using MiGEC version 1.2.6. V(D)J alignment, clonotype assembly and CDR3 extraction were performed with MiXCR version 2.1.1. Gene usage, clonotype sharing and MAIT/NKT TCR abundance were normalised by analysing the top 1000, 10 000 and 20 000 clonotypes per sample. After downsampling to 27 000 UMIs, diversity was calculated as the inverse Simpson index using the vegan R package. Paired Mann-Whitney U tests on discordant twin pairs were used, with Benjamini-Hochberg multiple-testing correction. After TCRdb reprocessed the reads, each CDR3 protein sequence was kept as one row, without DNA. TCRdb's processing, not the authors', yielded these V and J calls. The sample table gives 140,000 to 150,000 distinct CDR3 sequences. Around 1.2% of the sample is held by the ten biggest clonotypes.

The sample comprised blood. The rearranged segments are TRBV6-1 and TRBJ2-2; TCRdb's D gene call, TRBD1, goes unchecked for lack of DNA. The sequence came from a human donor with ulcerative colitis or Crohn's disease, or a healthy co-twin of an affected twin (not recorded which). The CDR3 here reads CASSDRGKNTGELFF.